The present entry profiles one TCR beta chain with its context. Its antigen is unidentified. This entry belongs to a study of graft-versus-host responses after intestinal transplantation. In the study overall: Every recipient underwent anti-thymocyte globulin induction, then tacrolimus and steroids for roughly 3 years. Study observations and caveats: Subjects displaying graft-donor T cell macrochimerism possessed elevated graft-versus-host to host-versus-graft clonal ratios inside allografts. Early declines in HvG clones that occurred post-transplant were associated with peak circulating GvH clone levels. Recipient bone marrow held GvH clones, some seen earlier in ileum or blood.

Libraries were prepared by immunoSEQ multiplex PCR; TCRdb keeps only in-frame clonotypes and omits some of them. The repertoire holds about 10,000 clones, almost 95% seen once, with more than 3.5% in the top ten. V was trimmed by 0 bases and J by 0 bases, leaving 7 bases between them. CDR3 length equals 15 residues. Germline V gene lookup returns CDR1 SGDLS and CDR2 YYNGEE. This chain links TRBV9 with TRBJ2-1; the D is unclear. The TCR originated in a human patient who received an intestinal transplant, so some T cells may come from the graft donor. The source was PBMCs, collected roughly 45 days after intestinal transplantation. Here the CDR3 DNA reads TGTGCCAGCAGCGTAGGGGGTAACTCCTACAATGAGCAGTTCTTC. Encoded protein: CASSVGGNSYNEQFF.